A single sample is the source of the 14 T cell receptor beta chains below, sequenced in a study of post-analysis software for immune sequencing data. Study observations and caveats: Compared with controls, patients had more of roughly 5 TRBV segments, including TRBV5-6, TRBV5-1 and TRBV20-1.

No antigens are known for them. Unique molecular identifiers were built into the TCR beta cDNA libraries. TCRdb used MiXCR to reprocess the PCR reads, holding one entry per CDR3 protein. The sample has approximately 630,000 distinct CDR3 sequences; around 60% are singletons. Sequencing input: blood. These receptors originate from a girl aged 2-10 years with multiple sclerosis.

V usage is TRBV7-8 and J usage is TRBJ2-3; perhaps TRBD1 as D (6 bases). Germline assignment: CDR1 SGHVS and CDR2 FQNEAQ. Between the trimmed V and J ends, which lost 1 base and 2 bases, there was a span of 16 bases. The CDR3 is 17 residues long. As DNA, the CDR3 is TGTGCCAGCAGCTTAGTTACAGGGAAGTTCTTCACAGATACGCAGTATTTT. Translating gives CASSLVTGKFFTDTQYF.

CDR3 nucleotides: TGCAGTGCTAGAGATCCCTCTATGAGGGCCTCCTACGAGCAGTACTTC. Translation: CSARDPSMRASYEQYF. V usage is TRBV20-1 and J usage is TRBJ2-7; maybe TRBD2 (5 bases). The germline V gene has CDR1 DFQATT and CDR2 SNEGSKA (reference sequence). V was clipped by 0 bases and J by 0 bases, with 15 bases between them. This CDR3 spans 16 amino acids.

The V call is TRBV10-3, the J call TRBJ2-7, with 10 bases aligning to TRBD2. Germline V gene data show CDR1 as ENHRY and CDR2 as SYGVKD. CDR3 length equals 13 residues. V was pared by 9 bases and J by 4 bases, with 6 bases of the junction left unmatched. This CDR3 is CAIEREGGYEQYF. The CDR3 nucleotides read TGTGCCATTGAGCGGGAGGGCGGGTACGAGCAGTACTTC.

A single count supports this clonotype. The gene calls are TRBV11-2 and TRBJ1-5; maybe TRBD1 (5 bases). Trimming shortened V by 0 bases and J by 7 bases, and 13 bases separated the two germline ends. Per the germline V gene, CDR1 is SGHAT and CDR2 is FQNNGV. The CDR3 is 15 residues long. CDR3 nucleotide sequence: TGTGCCAGCAGCTTAGAAAGGGGATTGGGCCAGCCCCAGCATTTT. Protein sequence: CASSLERGLGQPQHF.

This rearrangement joins TRBV7-8 to TRBJ2-7; D remains ambiguous. V was trimmed by 1 base and J by 2 bases, leaving 6 bases between them. The CDR3 is 13 residues long. Per germline, CDR1 SGHVS and CDR2 FQNEAQ. In nucleotides, the CDR3 is TGTGCCAGCAGCTTAGTTGGGGCCTACGAGCAGTACTTC. This translates into CASSLVGAYEQYF.

V gene TRBV6-6 combines with J gene TRBJ2-4, with 12 bases fitting TRBD2. The ends lost 6 bases at V and 0 bases at J; junction bases unmatched: 6. CDR3 length: 17 residues. Germline V lookup: CDR1 MNHNY, CDR2 SVGAGI (reference sequence). CDR3 sequence reads: CASSLAGGPLAKNIQYF. In DNA, the CDR3 is TGTGCCAGCAGCCTAGCGGGGGGGCCTCTAGCCAAAAACATTCAGTACTTC.

The chain carries TRBV20-1 and TRBJ2-7; tentative D call: TRBD2 (5 bases). The germline CDR1 and CDR2 sequences are DFQATT and SNEGSKA (reference sequence). V lost 1 base to trimming and J lost 3 bases, with 16 bases between them. The CDR3 is made up of 15 amino acids. CDR3 in amino acids: CSARVAGLPLYEQYF. CDR3 bases: TGCAGTGCTAGAGTGGCTGGACTGCCTCTCTACGAGCAGTACTTC.

A few counts support this clonotype. V usage is TRBV6-6 and J usage is TRBJ2-5, with TRBD1 as a possible D gene (6 bases). Near its end, the DNA agrees better with TRBJ2-7, so the J call may be wrong. There are 12 residues in the CDR3. Looked up from germline, CDR1 is MNHNY and CDR2 is SVGAGI (reference sequence). The chain's CDR3 is CASSYGGTEQYF. The CDR3 DNA follows: TGTGCCAGCAGTTACGGGGGCACCGAGCAGTACTTC.

The chain recombines TRBV2 with TRBJ2-5; TRBD1 agrees at 7 bases. The J call may not be correct, given that the DNA end is closer to TRBJ2-7. The CDR3 extends over 13 amino acids. Germline CDR1 is SNHLY and CDR2 is FYNNEI. The CDR3 DNA is TGTGCCAGCAGGACAGGGTACTCCTACGAGCAGTACTTC. This codes for CASRTGYSYEQYF.

In this sample, this clonotype turned up a few times. The chain employs TRBV20-1 and TRBJ2-3, with D possibly TRBD2 on 5 matching bases. Trimming removed 5 bases at V and 4 bases at J, with 10 bases between. The germline CDR1 and CDR2 sequences are DFQATT and SNEGSKA (reference sequence). The CDR3 runs to 12 residues. The CDR3 nucleotides are TGCAGTGCTGGGAAGGAGGCAGATACGCAGTATTTT. Protein sequence: CSAGKEADTQYF.

V gene TRBV9 combines with J gene TRBJ2-1, with D perhaps matching TRBD2 (6 bases). TRBJ2-7 explains the end of the DNA better; the J call may be wrong. CDR3 size: 17 residues. CDR1 SGDLS and CDR2 YYNGEE come from the germline V gene. Written as DNA, the CDR3 is TGTGCCAGCAGCGACTCCCTGGCGGACTACTCCTACAATGAGCAGTACTTC. It yields the protein CASSDSLADYSYNEQYF.

The genes are TRBV12-3 or TRBV12-4 and TRBJ2-7; 7 bases fit TRBD1. The J call may be faulty, since TRBJ2-4 better matches the DNA end. The CDR3 runs to 14 residues. The CDR3 bases are TGTGCCAGCAGGATGGGACAGTCCCAGATCATTCAGTACTTC. This sequence encodes CASRMGQSQIIQYF.

The CDR3: CAWSVGRIYGYTF. CDR3 nucleotide sequence: TGTGCCTGGAGTGTAGGACGGATCTATGGCTACACCTTC. V is TRBV30 and J is TRBJ1-2, with no clear D. The CDR3 loop spans 13 amino acids. Germline assignment: CDR1 GTSNPN and CDR2 SVGIG (reference sequence). The V end lost 0 bases, the J end lost 4 bases, and 9 bases lay between the germline ends.

The chain is built from TRBV6-1 and TRBJ2-5; TRBD1 matches 12 bases. Germline values: CDR1 MNHNS, CDR2 SASEGT. This CDR3 comprises 15 residues. The V and J ends lost 8 bases and 4 bases, in that order; junction bases with no gene match: 8. The CDR3 DNA follows: TGTGCCAGCCCTGGGGGACAGGGGGCAAGAGAGACCCAGTACTTC. Protein sequence: CASPGGQGARETQYF.